What follows are 8 T cell receptor beta chains derived from one specimen sequenced in a study of T cells after yellow fever vaccination. TCRdb ran MiXCR on the 5' RACE reads and lists one entry per CDR3 protein. The data show roughly 320,000 distinct CDR3 sequences, with roughly a tenth seen just once and over 3% held by the top ten. The source material was CD4+ T cells sorted from PBMCs, sampled 45 days after the yellow fever booster vaccination. All receptors come from a man aged 18 to 30 who received the YFV17D yellow fever vaccine.

This clonotype was counted between two and nine times. The gene calls are TRBV4-3 and TRBJ2-2; perhaps TRBD1 as D (5 bases). Trimming shortened V by 0 bases and J by 6 bases, and 14 bases separated the two germline ends. The CDR3 loop spans 16 amino acids. Germline V gives CDR1 LGHNA, CDR2 YSLEER. CDR3 in amino acids: CASSQDLTGESGELFF. The DNA for the CDR3 is TGCGCCAGCAGCCAAGATCTTACAGGAGAGTCCGGGGAGCTGTTTTTT.

V and J are TRBV28 and TRBJ2-7; maybe TRBD1 (5 bases). CDR1 is MDHEN and CDR2 is SYDVKM in the germline V gene. This CDR3 has 14 amino acids. The ends were cut back, 3 bases at V and 3 bases at J, with 12 bases in the middle. CDR3 residues: CASSLSGQVYEQYV. CDR3 nucleotides: TGTGCCAGCAGTTTGTCCGGACAAGTCTACGAGCAGTACGTC.

Details on this clonotype: This may come from a read error, since a much larger clone is one base off. The chain combines TRBV11-2 with TRBJ2-6; D unresolved. Germline V CDR1 and CDR2: SGHAT, FQNNGV. With 2 bases removed from V and 3 bases from J, the gap between germline ends came to 2 bases. There are 13 residues in the CDR3. The CDR3 loop reads CASSLFGANVLTF. Here the CDR3 DNA reads TGTGCCAGCAGCTTATTTGGGGCCAACGTCCTGACTTTC.

Only a few counts were recorded for this clonotype. The rearrangement joins TRBV7-9 to TRBJ2-2; D unclear. Trimming removed 1 base from V and 3 bases from J, with 9 bases in between. The CDR3 is 15 residues long. The germline CDR1 and CDR2 sequences are SEHNR and FQNEAQ (reference sequence). The CDR3 region has the DNA TGTGCCAGCAGCTTAGTGGCCACCCACACCGGGGAGCTGTTTTTT. Encoded protein: CASSLVATHTGELFF.

This clonotype was detected only a few times. This sequence joins TRBV6-2 or TRBV6-3 and TRBJ2-7; tentatively, D is TRBD2 (6 bases). CDR1 MNHEY and CDR2 SVGEGT come from the germline V gene. The V end lost 2 bases, the J end lost 3 bases, and 14 bases lay between the germline ends. The CDR3 extends over 15 amino acids. The DNA for the CDR3 is TGTGCCAGCAGTTACGGGGGGACTCTAAGCTACGAGCAGTACTTC. Residues: CASSYGGTLSYEQYF.

This clonotype came up a few times. The chain links TRBV7-9 to TRBJ1-2; D gene unclear. Germline V gene lookup returns CDR1 SEHNR and CDR2 FQNEAQ (reference sequence). V was clipped by 5 bases and J by 7 bases, with 8 bases between them. This CDR3 comprises 11 residues. Here the CDR3 DNA reads TGTGCCAGCAGCCTGAGCCTTGGCTACACCTTC. Encoded protein: CASSLSLGYTF.

This clonotype came up a few times. The V and J genes are TRBV30 and TRBJ2-6; a possible D gene is TRBD2 (5 bases). Trimming left V 2 bases short and J 4 bases short, with 15 bases between. This CDR3 has 16 residues. Germline lookup yields CDR1 GTSNPN and CDR2 SVGIG (reference sequence). The CDR3 region has the DNA TGTGCCTGGAGTCCGGGCGCGGGCCTGGGGGCCAACGTCCTGACTTTC. This gives the protein CAWSPGAGLGANVLTF.

The chain couples TRBV7-2 to TRBJ2-3; D may correspond to TRBD1 or TRBD2 (5 bases each). From germline, CDR1 is SGHTA and CDR2 FQGNSA. The V and J ends lost 6 bases and 4 bases respectively, with 14 bases between them. The CDR3 runs to 14 residues. CDR3 DNA sequence: TGTGCCAGCAGTCGTGCCTTGGGGGCAGATACGCAGTATTTT. Translating it yields CASSRALGADTQYF.